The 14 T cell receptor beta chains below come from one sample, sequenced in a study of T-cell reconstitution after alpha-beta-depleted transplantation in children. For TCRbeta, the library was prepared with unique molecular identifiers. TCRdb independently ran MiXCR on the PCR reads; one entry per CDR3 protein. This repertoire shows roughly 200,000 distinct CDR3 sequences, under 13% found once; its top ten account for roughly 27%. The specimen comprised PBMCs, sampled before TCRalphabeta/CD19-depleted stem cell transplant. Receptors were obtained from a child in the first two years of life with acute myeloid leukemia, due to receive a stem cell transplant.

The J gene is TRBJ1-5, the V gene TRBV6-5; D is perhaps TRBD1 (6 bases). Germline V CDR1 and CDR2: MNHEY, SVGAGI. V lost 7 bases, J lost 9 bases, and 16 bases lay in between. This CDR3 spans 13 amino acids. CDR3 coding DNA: TGTGCCAGCAAAGACAGGTATTACGGGCCCCAGCATTTT. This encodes CASKDRYYGPQHF.

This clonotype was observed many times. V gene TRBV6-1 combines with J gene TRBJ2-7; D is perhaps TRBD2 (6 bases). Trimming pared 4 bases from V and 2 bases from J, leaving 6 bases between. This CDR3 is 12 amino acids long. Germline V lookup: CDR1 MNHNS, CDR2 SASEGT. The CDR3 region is CASSGLAYEQYF. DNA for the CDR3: TGTGCCAGCAGTGGACTAGCCTACGAGCAGTACTTC.

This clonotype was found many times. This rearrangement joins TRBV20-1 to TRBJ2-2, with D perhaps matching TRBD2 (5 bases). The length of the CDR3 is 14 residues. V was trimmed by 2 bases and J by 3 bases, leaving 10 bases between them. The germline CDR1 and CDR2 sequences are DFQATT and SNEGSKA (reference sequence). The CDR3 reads CSARWLRDTGELFF. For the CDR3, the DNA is TGCAGTGCTAGATGGTTGAGGGACACCGGGGAGCTGTTTTTT.

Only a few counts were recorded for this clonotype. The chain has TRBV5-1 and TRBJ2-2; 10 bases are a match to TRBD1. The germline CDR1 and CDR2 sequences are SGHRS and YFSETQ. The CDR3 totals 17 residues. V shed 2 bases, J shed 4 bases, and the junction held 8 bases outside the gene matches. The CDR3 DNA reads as TGCGCCAGCAGCTTCCGCCGCGGGACAGGGGTCACCGGGGAGCTGTTTTTT. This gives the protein CASSFRRGTGVTGELFF.

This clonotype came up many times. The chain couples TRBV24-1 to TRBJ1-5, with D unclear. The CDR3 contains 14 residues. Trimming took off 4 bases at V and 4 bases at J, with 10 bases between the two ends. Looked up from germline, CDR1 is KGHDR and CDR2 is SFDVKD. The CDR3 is CATSESQRNQPQHF. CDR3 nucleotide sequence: TGTGCCACCAGTGAGAGTCAGCGAAATCAGCCCCAGCATTTT.

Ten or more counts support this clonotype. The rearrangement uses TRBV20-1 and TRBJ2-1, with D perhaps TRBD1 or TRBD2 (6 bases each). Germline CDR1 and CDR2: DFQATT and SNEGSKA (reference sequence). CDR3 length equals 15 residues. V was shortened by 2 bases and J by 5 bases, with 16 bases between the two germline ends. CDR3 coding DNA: TGCAGTGCTAGATCAGGAGGGGGGCGCGACAATGAGCAGTTCTTC. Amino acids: CSARSGGGRDNEQFF.

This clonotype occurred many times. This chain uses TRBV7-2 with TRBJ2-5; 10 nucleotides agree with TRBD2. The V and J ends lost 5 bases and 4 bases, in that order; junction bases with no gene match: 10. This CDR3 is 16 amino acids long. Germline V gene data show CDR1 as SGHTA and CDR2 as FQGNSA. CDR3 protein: CASSLQAGGPGETQYF. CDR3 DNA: TGTGCCAGCAGCCTCCAAGCGGGAGGGCCCGGAGAGACCCAGTACTTC.

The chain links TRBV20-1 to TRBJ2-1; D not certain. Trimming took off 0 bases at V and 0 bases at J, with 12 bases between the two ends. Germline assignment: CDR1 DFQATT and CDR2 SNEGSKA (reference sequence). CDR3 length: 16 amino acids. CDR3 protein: CSARDPTNFSYNEQFF. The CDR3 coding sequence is TGCAGTGCTAGAGATCCGACCAATTTCTCCTACAATGAGCAGTTCTTC.

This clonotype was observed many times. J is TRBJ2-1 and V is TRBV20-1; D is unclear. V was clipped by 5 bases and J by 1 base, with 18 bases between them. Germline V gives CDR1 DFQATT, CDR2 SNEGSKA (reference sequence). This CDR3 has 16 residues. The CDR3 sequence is CSAAASGPPSYNEQFF. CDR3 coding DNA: TGCAGTGCTGCCGCCTCAGGTCCACCTTCCTACAATGAGCAGTTCTTC.

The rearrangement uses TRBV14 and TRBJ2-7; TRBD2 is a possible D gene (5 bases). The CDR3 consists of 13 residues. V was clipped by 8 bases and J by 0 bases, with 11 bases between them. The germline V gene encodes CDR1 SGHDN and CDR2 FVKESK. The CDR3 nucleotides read TGTGCCAGCGGGAGCCCCAGCTCCTACGAGCAGTACTTC. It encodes CASGSPSSYEQYF.

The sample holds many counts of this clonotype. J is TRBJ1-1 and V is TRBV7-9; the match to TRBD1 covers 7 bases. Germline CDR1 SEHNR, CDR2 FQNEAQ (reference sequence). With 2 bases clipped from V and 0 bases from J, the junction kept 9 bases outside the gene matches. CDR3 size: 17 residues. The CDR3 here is CASSLRGQRLMNTEAFF. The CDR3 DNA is TGTGCCAGCAGCTTAAGGGGACAGCGCTTGATGAACACTGAAGCTTTCTTT.

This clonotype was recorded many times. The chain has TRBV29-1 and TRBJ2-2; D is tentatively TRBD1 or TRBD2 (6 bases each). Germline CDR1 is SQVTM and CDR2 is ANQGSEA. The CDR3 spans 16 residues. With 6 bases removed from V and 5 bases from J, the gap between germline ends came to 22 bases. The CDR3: CSVADPGVGGTGELFF. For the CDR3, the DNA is TGCAGCGTCGCTGACCCGGGAGTAGGGGGGACCGGGGAGCTGTTTTTT.

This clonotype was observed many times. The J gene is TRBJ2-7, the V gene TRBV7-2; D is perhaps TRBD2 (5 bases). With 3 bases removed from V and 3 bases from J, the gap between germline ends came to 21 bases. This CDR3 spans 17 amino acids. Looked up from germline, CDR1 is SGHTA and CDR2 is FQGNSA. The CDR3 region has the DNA TGTGCCAGCAGCTTCCTGAATCGGAGTCCTAGCCACTACGAGCAGTACTTC. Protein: CASSFLNRSPSHYEQYF.

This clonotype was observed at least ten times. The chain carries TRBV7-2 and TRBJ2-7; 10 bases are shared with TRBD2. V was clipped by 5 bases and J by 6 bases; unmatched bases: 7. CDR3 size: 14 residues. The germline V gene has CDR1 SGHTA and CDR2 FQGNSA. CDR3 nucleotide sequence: TGTGCCAGCAGCCAACTAGCGGGAAACAGCGAGCAGTACTTC. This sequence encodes CASSQLAGNSEQYF.